The 30 T cell receptor beta chains reported below all come from one sample, sequenced in a study of cytomegalovirus exposure and HLA in healthy donors. In the PCR, 60 Vbeta and 13 Jbeta primers were used. Assay: immunoSEQ multiplex PCR; the TCRdb copy retains only in-frame clones and omits some. This sample yields some 170,000 clones, of which about 80% are seen a single time; 6% to 7% belongs to the top ten. Sequencing was performed on PBMCs. All receptors come from a man aged 40-49 years in good health and CMV-seropositive.

The chain combines TRBV25-1 with TRBJ1-1; the D gene is possibly TRBD1 (6 bases). V lost 5 bases to trimming and J lost 5 bases, with 9 bases between them. CDR1 is MGHDK and CDR2 is SYGVNS in the germline V gene. There are 12 residues in the CDR3. The CDR3 DNA reads as TGTGCCAGCAGTCTACAGGGTACTGAAGCTTTCTTT. It encodes CASSLQGTEAFF.

This clone was seen more than once but under ten times. This chain uses TRBV9 with TRBJ2-7; the D gene is possibly TRBD2 (5 bases). Deletions cut 4 bases from V and 0 bases from J, with 17 bases between. CDR1 is SGDLS and CDR2 is YYNGEE in the germline V gene. This CDR3 is built from 16 residues. For the CDR3, the DNA is TGTGCCAGCAGCCGAGGAGGTGGAACGTCCTCCTACGAGCAGTACTTC. Amino acid sequence: CASSRGGGTSSYEQYF.

This chain joins TRBV9 and TRBJ1-1; D remains unclear. Germline loops: CDR1 SGDLS, CDR2 YYNGEE. Trimming removed 2 bases from V and 0 bases from J, with 8 bases in between. This CDR3 region has 14 residues. The CDR3 sequence is CASSVHSMNTEAFF. DNA of the CDR3: TGTGCCAGCAGCGTGCACAGTATGAACACTGAAGCTTTCTTT.

This chain joins TRBV15 and TRBJ1-2; 7 bases match TRBD1. This CDR3 contains 13 residues. CDR1 is LNHNV and CDR2 is YYDKDF in the germline V gene (reference sequence). V was pared by 5 bases and J by 2 bases, with 2 bases of the junction left unmatched. The CDR3 DNA is TGTGCCACCAGCCGGGACAGAAACTATGGCTACACCTTC. Its protein product is CATSRDRNYGYTF.

The V gene is TRBV12-5, the J gene TRBJ2-1; 14 nucleotides align to TRBD2. After removal of 1 base from V and 15 bases from J, the junction contained 14 bases not matched to a gene. This CDR3 comprises 17 residues. CDR1 and CDR2 from the germline V gene are LGHNT and FRNRAP. The CDR3 loop reads CASGLAGTSGRSPRRFF. The CDR3 DNA follows: TGTGCTAGTGGTTTGGCCGGGACTAGCGGGAGAAGCCCTCGTCGGTTCTTC.

This clone appeared a single time. V is TRBV10-1 and J is TRBJ2-7, with a tentative D call TRBD2 (5 bases). With 1 base removed from V and 3 bases from J, the gap between germline ends came to 7 bases. This CDR3 is 13 amino acids long. Germline values: CDR1 WNHNN, CDR2 SYGVQD (reference sequence). DNA for the CDR3: TGCGCCAGCAGTGAGTTTCGGGGCTACGAGCAGTACTTC. Protein sequence: CASSEFRGYEQYF.

The CDR3 spells CASSDRQAGYEQYF. The CDR3 DNA is TGTGCCAGCAGCGATAGACAGGCCGGCTACGAGCAGTACTTC. V gene TRBV5-4 combines with J gene TRBJ2-7; possible D gene TRBD1, 6 bases. Trimming removed 4 bases at V and 3 bases at J, with 14 bases between. This CDR3 region has 14 residues. Germline CDR1 SGHNT, CDR2 YYREEE (reference sequence).

The chain recombines TRBV29-1 with TRBJ2-7; 7 nucleotides match TRBD2. V was clipped by 7 bases and J by 5 bases; unmatched bases: 5. The CDR3 has 11 amino acids. Germline CDR1 reads SQVTM; CDR2 reads ANQGSEA. As DNA, the CDR3 is TGCAGCGCCCGGGAGGTGCACGAGCAGTACTTC. Translation gives CSAREVHEQYF.

The J gene is TRBJ1-2, the V gene TRBV15; D gene ambiguous. The CDR3 is 15 amino acids. Germline V lookup: CDR1 LNHNV, CDR2 YYDKDF (reference sequence). Deletions cut 0 bases from V and 8 bases from J, with 16 bases between. The CDR3 sequence is CATSRDRRLEGGYTF. The CDR3 DNA follows: TGTGCCACCAGCAGAGATCGACGGCTCGAGGGCGGCTACACCTTC. The complete variable domain, with remaining parts taken from reference TRBV15 and TRBJ1-2, reads DAMVIQNPRYQVTQFGKPVTLSCSQTLNHNVMYWYQQKSSQAPKLLFHYYDKDFNNEADTPDNFQSRRPNTSFCFLDIRSPGLGDTAMYLCATSRDRRLEGGYTFGSGTRLTVV.

The chain has TRBV6-5 and TRBJ2-2; 7 bases match TRBD2. The CDR3 totals 15 residues. Germline V gene data show CDR1 as MNHEY and CDR2 as SVGAGI. Unmatched junction bases numbered 9, after V lost 7 bases and J lost 4 bases. In nucleotides, the CDR3 is TGTGCCAGCACAAAGCGGGGAGTGGGCACCGGGGAGCTGTTTTTT. Its translation is CASTKRGVGTGELFF.

The rearrangement links TRBV18 to TRBJ1-4; TRBD1 aligns across 8 bases. The germline gives CDR1 KGHSH, CDR2 LQKENI. V lost 0 bases to trimming and J lost 8 bases; unmatched junction nucleotides: 5. This CDR3 is 15 amino acids long. CDR3 loop: CASSPPQGAGEKLFF. CDR3 DNA sequence: TGTGCCAGCTCACCACCTCAGGGGGCGGGAGAAAAACTGTTTTTT.

The gene calls are TRBV6-1 and TRBJ2-3, with TRBD1 as a possible D gene (6 bases). From germline, CDR1 is MNHNS and CDR2 SASEGT. V was shortened by 5 bases and J by 2 bases, with 8 bases between the two germline ends. The CDR3 runs 13 residues. Here the CDR3 reads CASSNRDTDTQYF. For the CDR3, the DNA is TGTGCCAGCAGTAACAGGGACACAGATACGCAGTATTTT.

This chain joins TRBV18 and TRBJ1-4; the D gene is possibly TRBD1 (5 bases). The CDR3 length is 15 residues. Per germline, CDR1 KGHSH and CDR2 LQKENI. V was pared by 5 bases and J by 7 bases, with 17 bases between. CDR3 sequence (DNA): TGTGCCAGCTCATCTCAAGACGGGACTGGTGAAAAACTGTTTTTT. This codes for CASSSQDGTGEKLFF.

The chain employs TRBV5-1 and TRBJ1-2; weak D call: TRBD1 (6 bases). This CDR3 contains 14 residues. Germline assignment: CDR1 SGHRS and CDR2 YFSETQ. Trimming cost V 0 bases and J 8 bases, with 14 bases left between them. The CDR3 DNA follows: TGCGCCAGCAGCTTGGGATTTACAGGGAGCGGCTACACCTTC. It yields the protein CASSLGFTGSGYTF.

The chain couples TRBV5-1 to TRBJ2-1; TRBD2 aligns across 8 bases. CDR1 and CDR2 from the germline V gene are SGHRS and YFSETQ. This CDR3 is 15 amino acids long. Unmatched junction bases numbered 7, after V lost 1 base and J lost 7 bases. The CDR3 DNA sequence: TGCGCCAGCAGCTTGCGATCGGGAGGGGTGAATGAGCAGTTCTTC. It translates to CASSLRSGGVNEQFF.

The chain uses TRBV2 and TRBJ2-7; D gene unclear. Germline CDR1 and CDR2: SNHLY and FYNNEI. V lost 4 bases to trimming and J lost 0 bases, with 10 bases between them. The CDR3 consists of 14 residues. CDR3 sequence reads: CASSGGSVSYEQYF. The CDR3 bases are TGTGCCAGCAGTGGAGGCAGCGTCTCCTACGAGCAGTACTTC.

As DNA, the CDR3 is TGCGCCAGCAGCACGGGAGACGGCAATCAGCCCCAGCATTTT. Translating gives CASSTGDGNQPQHF. The V call is TRBV5-1, the J call TRBJ1-5; D gene unclear. CDR3 length equals 14 residues. Trimming removed 4 bases at V and 2 bases at J, with 10 bases between. Germline loops: CDR1 SGHRS, CDR2 YFSETQ.

CDR3 bases: TGTGCCAGCAGACTCGGACTAGCGGGTAACACAGATACGCAGTATTTT. Translated, it gives CASRLGLAGNTDTQYF. J is TRBJ2-3 and V is TRBV5-4; TRBD2 agrees at 11 bases. Germline V gives CDR1 SGHNT, CDR2 YYREEE (reference sequence). The CDR3 has 16 residues. V was clipped by 5 bases and J by 2 bases; unmatched bases: 7.

This rearrangement joins TRBV14 to TRBJ2-3; TRBD2 matches at 13 bases. CDR3 length: 16 residues. Germline loops: CDR1 SGHDN, CDR2 FVKESK. With V trimmed by 3 bases and J by 3 bases, 3 bases remained unmatched. The DNA for the CDR3 is TGTGCCAGCAGCCAGGGACTAGCGGGGATGACAGATACGCAGTATTTT. It encodes CASSQGLAGMTDTQYF. Full variable domain (remainder filled in from reference TRBV14 and TRBJ2-3): EAGVTQFPSHSVIEKGQTVTLRCDPISGHDNLYWYRRVMGKEIKFLLHFVKESKQDESGMPNNRFLAERTGGTYSTLKVQPAELEDSGVYFCASSQGLAGMTDTQYFGPGTRLTVL.

The chain uses TRBV11-2 and TRBJ1-4, with a possible D match to TRBD1 (6 bases). Germline values: CDR1 SGHAT, CDR2 FQNNGV. V was clipped by 1 base and J by 4 bases, with 13 bases between them. CDR3 length: 16 amino acids. CDR3 in DNA: TGTGCCAGCAGCTTAGCCCCGGACAGATATAATGAAAAACTGTTTTTT. Translating it yields CASSLAPDRYNEKLFF. The whole variable domain, remainder taken from reference TRBV11-2 and TRBJ1-4, is EAGVAQSPRYKIIEKRQSVAFWCNPISGHATLYWYQQILGQGPKLLIQFQNNGVVDDSQLPKDRFSAERLKGVDSTLKIQPAKLEDSAVYLCASSLAPDRYNEKLFFGSGTQLSVL.

This clone was found a few times. V usage is TRBV4-1 and J usage is TRBJ2-1; TRBD2 agrees at 8 bases. In germline, CDR1 is MGHRA, CDR2 YSYEKL. There are 19 residues in the CDR3. The V segment lost 3 bases and the J segment 0 bases; nucleotides outside the gene matches: 13. CDR3 sequence reads: CASSHRQRIAGSSYNEQFF. Here the CDR3 DNA reads TGCGCCAGCAGCCACCGCCAAAGGATAGCGGGATCCTCCTACAATGAGCAGTTCTTC.

The chain has TRBV5-1 and TRBJ2-7, with 10 positions matching TRBD2. The V and J ends lost 5 bases and 3 bases, in that order; junction bases with no gene match: 2. This CDR3 contains 13 residues. The germline CDR1 and CDR2 sequences are SGHRS and YFSETQ. CDR3 DNA: TGCGCCAGCAGGTGGACTAGCGGCTACGAGCAGTACTTC. It codes for CASRWTSGYEQYF. The full variable domain, in which reference TRBV5-1 and TRBJ2-7 provide the parts outside the CDR3, is KAGVTQTPRYLIKTRGQQVTLSCSPISGHRSVSWYQQTPGQGLQFLFEYFSETQRNKGNFPGRFSGRQFSNSRSEMNVSTLELGDSALYLCASRWTSGYEQYFGPGTRLTVT.

This clone was seen only a few times. The rearrangement joins TRBV5-1 to TRBJ2-2; D possibly corresponds to TRBD1 (5 bases). CDR3 length: 14 amino acids. CDR1 is SGHRS, CDR2 YFSETQ, per germline. The ends were cut back, 2 bases at V and 1 base at J, with 6 bases in the middle. The CDR3 bases are TGCGCCAGCAGCTTCGGACAGAACACCGGGGAGCTGTTTTTT. Protein product: CASSFGQNTGELFF.

Comments on this clone: The junction departs from germline at one end; a sequencing error may be responsible. The chain combines TRBV5-4 with TRBJ1-2, with 7 nucleotides matching TRBD1. The CDR3 covers 14 residues. CDR1 is SGHNT and CDR2 is YYREEE in the germline V gene (reference sequence). The CDR3 loop is CAGSPRDSNYGYTF. CDR3 coding DNA: TGTGCCGGCAGCCCCCGGGACAGTAACTATGGCTACACCTTC.

V and J are TRBV7-3 and TRBJ1-1, with D maybe TRBD1 (6 bases). The CDR3 covers 13 residues. Trimming cost V 6 bases and J 4 bases, with 12 bases left between them. Per the germline V gene, CDR1 is SGHTA and CDR2 is FQGTGA. The CDR3 nucleotides are TGTGCCAGCAGAGGGGGGGGGAGCACTGAAGCTTTCTTT. Residues: CASRGGGSTEAFF. The whole variable domain, filled in from reference TRBV7-3 and TRBJ1-1, reads GAGVSQTPSNKVTEKGKYVELRCDPISGHTALYWYRQSLGQGPEFLIYFQGTGAADDSGLPNDRFFAVRPEGSVSTLKIQRTERGDSAVYLCASRGGGSTEAFFGQGTRLTVV.

The CDR3 region is CASRDKGQSGNTIYF. The CDR3, as DNA: TGTGCCAGCAGGGACAAGGGACAGTCTGGAAACACCATATATTTT. The chain links TRBV5-6 to TRBJ1-3, with TRBD1 matching over 7 bases. This CDR3 is built from 15 residues. With V trimmed by 5 bases and J by 1 base, 6 bases remained unmatched. From germline, CDR1 is SGHDT and CDR2 YYEEEE.

The chain links TRBV7-2 to TRBJ1-5; 8 positions match TRBD1. V lost 5 bases to trimming and J lost 2 bases; unmatched junction nucleotides: 8. Germline V gene lookup returns CDR1 SGHTA and CDR2 FQGNSA. The CDR3 is 16 residues long. The CDR3 region is CASSVQGERGNQPQHF. For the CDR3, the DNA is TGTGCCAGCAGCGTACAGGGGGAGAGGGGCAATCAGCCCCAGCATTTT.

This clone has a handful of counts. The chain is built from TRBV6-5 and TRBJ2-1; no definite D call. This CDR3 has 13 residues. The germline gives CDR1 MNHEY, CDR2 SVGAGI. The V gene lost 6 bases and the J gene lost 2 bases, with 8 bases spanning the gap. The CDR3 here is CASRLTPYNEQFF. The CDR3 region has the DNA TGTGCCAGCAGGCTAACCCCCTACAATGAGCAGTTCTTC.

CDR3 region: CASSLGGLAGGLTDTQYF. The CDR3 nucleotides read TGTGCCAGCAGCTTAGGGGGACTAGCGGGAGGACTCACAGATACGCAGTATTTT. The V gene is TRBV7-2, the J gene TRBJ2-3, with 15 bases matching TRBD2. The trim removed 1 base at V and 2 bases at J, leaving 4 bases unmatched. The length of the CDR3 is 18 residues. Per germline, CDR1 SGHTA and CDR2 FQGNSA.

The rearrangement links TRBV14 to TRBJ1-1; tentatively, D is TRBD1 (5 bases). V was pared by 4 bases and J by 4 bases, with 13 bases between. The CDR3 totals 14 residues. CDR1 is SGHDN, CDR2 FVKESK, per germline. The CDR3 coding sequence is TGTGCCAGCAGCCCTGTTCTCGGGGGCACTGAAGCTTTCTTT. Its protein product is CASSPVLGGTEAFF.